This record covers a single TCR beta chain. No antigen is known for it. Trimming stripped 4 bases from V and 2 bases from J, with 11 bases between. Germline V gene lookup returns CDR1 LNHNV and CDR2 YYDKDF (reference sequence). The CDR3 extends over 14 amino acids. The data stem from a study of T-cell memory formation after mild COVID-19. Study overall: Largely donor-specific sequence clusters came from a couple of donors.

Overall study results and limits: Those CD4+ clones that contracted were mainly in CM and EM (CD8+ ones in EMRA). CD4/CD8 balance held among clones contracting day 15 to 85, and later expanders leaned CD4+.

Constant-segment primers and 5'RACE yielded cDNA libraries for TCR alpha and TCR beta, each carrying sample barcodes and UMIs. TCRdb fed the 5' RACE reads into MiXCR, producing one record per CDR3 protein. The sample records approximately 340,000 distinct CDR3 sequences, more than 15% being singletons. What was sequenced was PBMCs or a T cell subset sorted from them (not recorded which). The receptor was derived from a man between 18 and 35 years old who had mild COVID-19 (a few samples of this study predate the infection). Cell type and time point are not known. The V call is TRBV15, the J call TRBJ1-1; the D gene is possibly TRBD1 (5 bases). The CDR3 spells CATSKGRPNTEAFF. The CDR3 DNA reads as TGTGCCACCAGCAAGGGGAGACCCAACACTGAAGCTTTCTTT.